This TCR beta chain was recovered during a study of blood T cell repertoires in COVID-19. Turning to the study itself: Italy, Spain and the United States were the sources of the convalescent and acute COVID-19 samples. Sample material is recorded as cDNA or gDNA derived from T cells, B-cell-depleted T cells, or PBMCs.

Germline CDR1 is SGHNT and CDR2 is YYREEE (reference sequence). This CDR3 region has 15 residues. J was trimmed by 6 bases and V by 2 bases; bases with no gene match: 8. As originally analysed: Nucleated cell counts were estimated from reference gene primer amplification. Only in-frame clones appear in the TCRdb table, and some are missing; sequencing was by immunoSEQ multiplex PCR. D and trimming were read from the DNA, whereas the V and J calls and clone size are those reported in that table. This sample has 15,000 to 20,000 clones; roughly 88% occur once, and the top ten carry around 16%. The specimen was peripheral blood. The V and J genes are TRBV5-4 and TRBJ2-7, with 10 nucleotides matching TRBD1. The sequence was obtained from a human donor in a cohort sampled during active COVID-19. The CDR3 loop reads CASSFPGTGDPEQYF. CDR3 bases: TGTGCCAGCAGCTTCCCCGGGACAGGGGATCCCGAGCAGTACTTC.